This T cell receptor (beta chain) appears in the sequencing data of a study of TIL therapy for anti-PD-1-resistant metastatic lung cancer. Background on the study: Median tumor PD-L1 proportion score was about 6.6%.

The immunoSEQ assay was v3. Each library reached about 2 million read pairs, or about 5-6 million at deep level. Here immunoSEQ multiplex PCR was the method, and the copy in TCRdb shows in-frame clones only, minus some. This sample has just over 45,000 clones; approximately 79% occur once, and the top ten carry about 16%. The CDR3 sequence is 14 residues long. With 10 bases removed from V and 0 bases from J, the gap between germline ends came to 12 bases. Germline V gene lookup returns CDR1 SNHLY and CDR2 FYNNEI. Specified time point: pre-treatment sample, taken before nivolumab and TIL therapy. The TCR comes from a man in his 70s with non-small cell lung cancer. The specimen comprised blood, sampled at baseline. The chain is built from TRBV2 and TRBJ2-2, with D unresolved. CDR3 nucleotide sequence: TGTGCCAACCTGGCATATCCGAACACCGGGGAGCTGTTTTTT. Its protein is CANLAYPNTGELFF.